One sample yielded the 2 T cell receptor beta chains listed below, sequenced in a study of graft-versus-host responses after intestinal transplantation. The repertoire was sequenced with immunoSEQ multiplex PCR; TCRdb's copy has only in-frame clones and lacks some. In the table there are more than 85,000 clones, about 92% of which are singletons. Their specific antigens are unknown. Sequences were derived from unstimulated CD8+ T cells sorted from spleen or lymph node cells, sampled before intestinal transplant. The receptor set was obtained from a human donor who received an intestinal transplant.

The chain combines TRBV11-3 with TRBJ2-7; possible D gene TRBD2, 6 bases. Germline V CDR1 and CDR2: SGHNT, YENEEA. The CDR3 is made up of 14 amino acids. The ends were cut back, 5 bases at V and 3 bases at J, with 14 bases in the middle. Here the CDR3 reads CASSPRGTGYEQYF. The CDR3 DNA reads TGTGCCAGCAGCCCCCGGGGGACGGGCTACGAGCAGTACTTC.

The gene calls are TRBV4-3 and TRBJ2-2, with D perhaps TRBD1 (6 bases). The CDR3 has 16 residues. Germline assignment: CDR1 LGHNA and CDR2 YSLEER. Between the trimmed V and J ends, which lost 1 base and 5 bases, there was a span of 14 bases. This CDR3 is CASSQGHRVETGELFF. CDR3 nucleotide sequence: TGCGCCAGCAGCCAAGGGCACAGGGTAGAAACCGGGGAGCTGTTTTTT.